The 21 T cell receptor beta chains below come from one sample, sequenced in a study of neurological immune-mediated disorders. Each CDR3 protein is one row after TCRdb ran MiXCR on the 5' RACE reads. Among 45,000 or so distinct CDR3 sequences, approximately 2.8% were seen once, and the ten largest hold over 13%. Sequenced sample: PBMCs. Source of these receptors: a woman between 45 and 65 years old with multiple sclerosis.

This clonotype was recorded many times. CDR3 bases: TGTGCCAGCAGTTACCGAGGCCAGGATACGCAGTATTTT. Its protein is CASSYRGQDTQYF. The V and J genes are TRBV6-6 and TRBJ2-3; D call uncertain. This CDR3 contains 13 residues. V lost 2 bases, J lost 6 bases, and 9 bases lay in between. The germline V gene encodes CDR1 MNHNY and CDR2 SVGAGI (reference sequence).

This clonotype was seen at least ten times. The chain couples TRBV7-2 to TRBJ2-3; 10 bases match TRBD2. Per the germline V gene, CDR1 is SGHTA and CDR2 is FQGNSA. This CDR3 has 16 amino acids. The trim removed 3 bases at V and 4 bases at J, leaving 7 bases unmatched. This CDR3 reads CASSFGSGGAADTQYF. The CDR3 DNA follows: TGTGCCAGCAGCTTTGGGAGCGGGGGGGCAGCAGATACGCAGTATTTT.

This clonotype appeared many times. The J gene is TRBJ2-3, the V gene TRBV5-1, with D hard to call. V lost 0 bases and J 2 bases, leaving 10 bases between the germline ends. The CDR3 is made up of 15 amino acids. Germline V lookup: CDR1 SGHRS, CDR2 YFSETQ. This CDR3 reads CASSLGLSNTDTQYF. As DNA, the CDR3 is TGCGCCAGCAGCTTGGGTCTCAGTAACACAGATACGCAGTATTTT.

This clonotype was seen repeatedly, ten times or more. The V call is TRBV7-2, the J call TRBJ1-2; no clear D. Germline CDR1 SGHTA, CDR2 FQGNSA. Trimming removed 1 base from V and 8 bases from J, with 14 bases in between. There are 14 residues in the CDR3. The CDR3 DNA reads TGTGCCAGCAGCTTAGTCCACAGTGCGCGCGGCTACACCTTC. It translates to CASSLVHSARGYTF. Filled out from reference TRBV7-2 and TRBJ1-2, the complete variable domain reads GAGVSQSPSNKVTEKGKDVELRCDPISGHTALYWYRQSLGQGLEFLIYFQGNSAPDKSGLPSDRFSAERTGGSVSTLTIQRTQQEDSAVYLCASSLVHSARGYTFGSGTRLTVV.

This clonotype has at least ten counts. The chain couples TRBV20-1 to TRBJ2-2; 9 bases align to TRBD2. CDR3 length: 14 amino acids. CDR1 and CDR2 (germline): DFQATT, SNEGSKA (reference sequence). V was clipped by 7 bases and J by 1 base; unmatched bases: 4. CDR3 protein: CSVPAGGNTGELFF. For the CDR3, the DNA is TGCAGTGTCCCAGCGGGGGGGAACACCGGGGAGCTGTTTTTT.

This clonotype was found many times. The chain combines TRBV25-1 with TRBJ2-5; possible D gene TRBD1, 6 bases. Trimming pared 0 bases from V and 3 bases from J, leaving 20 bases between. CDR1 and CDR2 (germline): MGHDK, SYGVNS. CDR3 length: 18 residues. In DNA form, the CDR3 reads TGTGCCAGCAGTGAATATGTGGAGTGGGGGCCTAGAAAAGAGACCCAGTACTTC. Protein: CASSEYVEWGPRKETQYF. The whole variable domain, remainder taken from reference TRBV25-1 and TRBJ2-5, is EADIYQTPRYLVIGTGKKITLECSQTMGHDKMYWYQQDPGMELHLIHYSYGVNSTEKGDLSSESTVSRIRTEHFPLTLESARPSHTSQYLCASSEYVEWGPRKETQYFGPGTRLLVL.

This clonotype appeared many times. The V and J genes are TRBV20-1 and TRBJ2-2; no firm D call. Germline CDR1 reads DFQATT; CDR2 reads SNEGSKA (reference sequence). This CDR3 has 13 amino acids. The ends were cut back, 2 bases at V and 7 bases at J, with 11 bases in the middle. CDR3 coding DNA: TGCAGTGCTAGATTGGTGGGCAGCGGGGAGCTGTTTTTT. Protein sequence: CSARLVGSGELFF.

In this sample, this clonotype turned up many times. The V and J genes are TRBV7-2 and TRBJ2-5; 7 bases map to TRBD1. The germline gives CDR1 SGHTA, CDR2 FQGNSA. CDR3 size: 15 residues. Trimming cost V 1 base and J 1 base; bases outside gene matches: 3. The CDR3 protein is CASSLGQGLQETQYF. Written as DNA, the CDR3 is TGTGCCAGCAGCTTAGGACAGGGCCTCCAAGAGACCCAGTACTTC.

This clonotype appeared many times. The genes are TRBV20-1 and TRBJ2-3; maybe TRBD2 (6 bases). The CDR3 has 14 residues. CDR1 is DFQATT and CDR2 is SNEGSKA in the germline V gene (reference sequence). Trimming pared 5 bases from V and 0 bases from J, leaving 12 bases between. CDR3 DNA: TGCAGTGCTCAACCGGGGACTAGCACAGATACGCAGTATTTT. Protein product: CSAQPGTSTDTQYF.

This clonotype was counted at least ten times. The chain employs TRBV5-1 and TRBJ2-7; unclear D gene. The CDR3 loop spans 10 amino acids. The V gene's germline CDR1 is SGHRS and CDR2 YFSETQ. Trimming pared 1 base from V and 6 bases from J, leaving 2 bases between. Written as DNA, the CDR3 is TGCGCCAGCAGCTTGATCGAGCAGTACTTC. Translated, it gives CASSLIEQYF.

This clonotype was counted ten times or more. CDR3 amino acids: CASSSPLAGGSDTQYF. The CDR3 DNA is TGCGCCAGCAGCTCCCCTCTAGCGGGAGGGAGCGATACGCAGTATTTT. V and J are TRBV5-1 and TRBJ2-3; 12 nucleotides align to TRBD2. Germline-derived CDR1 and CDR2 are SGHRS and YFSETQ. Trimming took 3 bases from V and 6 from J; bases not matched to a gene: 8. This CDR3 region has 16 residues.

This clonotype has ten or more counts. This chain connects TRBV20-1 to TRBJ2-2; D call uncertain. Germline V gene lookup returns CDR1 DFQATT and CDR2 SNEGSKA (reference sequence). The CDR3 is made up of 14 amino acids. V was shortened by 0 bases and J by 3 bases, with 8 bases between the two germline ends. In DNA, the CDR3 is TGCAGTGCTAGAGATAACTCCTACACCGGGGAGCTGTTTTTT. Its translation: CSARDNSYTGELFF.

This clonotype showed up many times. The gene calls are TRBV25-1 and TRBJ2-7; D call uncertain. This CDR3 contains 13 residues. The V end was cut by 5 bases, the J end by 4 bases, with 12 bases between. Germline V lookup: CDR1 MGHDK, CDR2 SYGVNS. The CDR3 region has the DNA TGTGCCAGCAGTCCCTGGGGTCAGTACGAGCAGTACTTC. Translated, it gives CASSPWGQYEQYF.

This clonotype appeared many times. The V call is TRBV29-1, the J call TRBJ1-1; no firm D call. Germline V gene data show CDR1 as SQVTM and CDR2 as ANQGSEA. The CDR3 spans 12 residues. Trimming stripped 8 bases from V and 5 bases from J, with 15 bases between. This CDR3 reads CSTETGFTEAFF. The CDR3 DNA reads as TGCAGCACCGAGACCGGTTTTACTGAAGCTTTCTTT.

This clonotype showed up many times. The chain has TRBV20-1 and TRBJ2-1; no reliable D call. The germline CDR1 and CDR2 sequences are DFQATT and SNEGSKA (reference sequence). The CDR3 contains 14 residues. V was cut by 0 bases and J by 2 bases, with 8 bases left in between. This CDR3 is CSAREWATYNEQFF. Here the CDR3 DNA reads TGCAGTGCTAGAGAATGGGCTACCTACAATGAGCAGTTCTTC.

This clonotype appeared many times. The rearrangement links TRBV20-1 to TRBJ2-5; 11 bases agree with TRBD2. CDR3 size: 17 residues. Germline V gives CDR1 DFQATT, CDR2 SNEGSKA (reference sequence). The junction had 11 bases not matched to a gene; V was cut back by 1 base and J by 4 bases. The CDR3 DNA is TGCAGTGCTAGAGGACTAGCGGGGCGTGTAAGAGGAGAGACCCAGTACTTC. This codes for CSARGLAGRVRGETQYF.

This clonotype was counted many times. The chain carries TRBV12-3 or TRBV12-4 and TRBJ2-7; 7 bases match TRBD1. With V trimmed by 4 bases and J by 6 bases, 3 bases remained unmatched. There are 12 residues in the CDR3. The CDR3 nucleotides are TGTGCCAGCAGTTGGACAGGAACCGAGCAGTACTTC. Translating it yields CASSWTGTEQYF.

This clonotype was observed many times. The gene calls are TRBV20-1 and TRBJ1-2; D call uncertain. Trimming removed 3 bases at V and 5 bases at J, with 7 bases between. Germline V gene sequence: CDR1 DFQATT, CDR2 SNEGSKA (reference sequence). This CDR3 is built from 11 residues. For the CDR3, the DNA is TGCAGTGCTAGGAGTTCATATGGCTACACCTTC. Residues: CSARSSYGYTF.

This clonotype was seen repeatedly, ten times or more. This sequence joins TRBV29-1 and TRBJ2-2, with D tentatively TRBD2 (5 bases). V was cut by 1 base and J by 4 bases, with 16 bases left in between. The length of the CDR3 is 16 residues. CDR1 is SQVTM, CDR2 ANQGSEA, per germline. CDR3 nucleotide sequence: TGCAGCGTTGAAGCAGTGGCAGGCGGAGGCACCGGGGAGCTGTTTTTT. Translation gives CSVEAVAGGGTGELFF.

This clonotype was observed at least ten times. The gene calls are TRBV7-2 and TRBJ2-3, with D perhaps matching TRBD1 (5 bases). Trimming shortened V by 1 base and J by 4 bases, and 9 bases separated the two germline ends. This CDR3 comprises 14 residues. Germline V gives CDR1 SGHTA, CDR2 FQGNSA. The CDR3 DNA sequence: TGTGCCAGCAGCTTAGTCAGGGTCCCAGATACGCAGTATTTT. This encodes CASSLVRVPDTQYF.

In its sample, this clonotype was seen a few times. The V call is TRBV12-3 or TRBV12-4, the J call TRBJ2-3, with a tentative D call TRBD2 (7 bases). This CDR3 spans 16 amino acids. Trimming cost V 4 bases and J 0 bases, with 14 bases left between them. The CDR3 bases are TGTGCCAGCAGTTCCTCCCCGGGGGGCAGCACAGATACGCAGTATTTT. The encoded protein is CASSSSPGGSTDTQYF.